The 30 T cell receptor beta chains below were found in one sample sequenced in a study of cytomegalovirus exposure and HLA in healthy donors. The method was immunoSEQ multiplex PCR; TCRdb's version includes in-frame clones alone and lacks a portion of them. The sample lists 100,000 to 120,000 clones; roughly 90% were seen once. Source material: PBMCs. The receptors were gathered from a woman aged 30 to 39 in good health and CMV-seropositive.

The V call is TRBV4-1, the J call TRBJ2-7; possible D gene TRBD1, 6 bases. V was cut by 1 base and J by 0 bases, with 13 bases left in between. Germline CDR1 MGHRA, CDR2 YSYEKL. The CDR3 extends over 16 amino acids. In nucleotides, the CDR3 is TGCGCCAGCAGCCAAGGCAGACAGGCTAGCTCCTACGAGCAGTACTTC. Its translation is CASSQGRQASSYEQYF.

The genes are TRBV5-1 and TRBJ2-1; 8 bases agree with TRBD2. V dropped 7 bases and J dropped 0; count of bases not matched to a gene: 6. This CDR3 has 15 residues. Germline-derived CDR1 and CDR2 are SGHRS and YFSETQ. The CDR3 loop reads CASSPSGSSYNEQFF. The CDR3 nucleotides read TGCGCCAGCTCCCCCAGCGGGAGCTCCTACAATGAGCAGTTCTTC. Looking up the rest from reference TRBV5-1 and TRBJ2-1 gives the full variable domain: KAGVTQTPRYLIKTRGQQVTLSCSPISGHRSVSWYQQTPGQGLQFLFEYFSETQRNKGNFPGRFSGRQFSNSRSEMNVSTLELGDSALYLCASSPSGSSYNEQFFGPGTRLTVL.

The genes are TRBV19 and TRBJ1-2; 12 bases fit TRBD1. V shed 6 bases, J shed 7 bases, and the junction held 15 bases outside the gene matches. CDR1 LNHDA and CDR2 SQIVND come from the germline V gene (reference sequence). This CDR3 region has 17 residues. In nucleotides, the CDR3 is TGTGCCAGTAGCCGTCGCGGGACAGGGGGCGCGGTAGGTGGCTACACCTTC. It translates to CASSRRGTGGAVGGYTF.

The V and J genes are TRBV7-6 and TRBJ2-3; D is possibly TRBD2 (6 bases). This CDR3 is 15 amino acids long. V was clipped by 1 base and J by 0 bases, with 8 bases between them. Germline CDR1 SGHVS, CDR2 FNYEAQ. In DNA form, the CDR3 reads TGTGCCAGCAGCTTAGGGGGACTTAGCACAGATACGCAGTATTTT. Protein product: CASSLGGLSTDTQYF.

This chain joins TRBV9 and TRBJ2-1, with D possibly TRBD2 on 5 matching bases. The V and J ends lost 2 bases and 5 bases respectively, with 11 bases between them. CDR3 size: 14 residues. Germline V CDR1 and CDR2: SGDLS, YYNGEE. The CDR3 nucleotides are TGTGCCAGCAGCGTGGACTCCTTTCACAATGAGCAGTTCTTC. Translation gives CASSVDSFHNEQFF.

The chain couples TRBV2 to TRBJ2-2; 8 positions match TRBD2. The CDR3 totals 14 residues. Germline trimming cut 4 bases from V and 6 bases from J; bases unmatched to any gene: 4. Per the germline V gene, CDR1 is SNHLY and CDR2 is FYNNEI. CDR3: CASSAGLGAGELFF. In DNA, the CDR3 is TGTGCCAGCAGTGCGGGACTAGGGGCCGGGGAGCTGTTTTTT.

The V and J genes are TRBV4-3 and TRBJ1-5; unclear D gene. The CDR3 has 17 amino acids. Germline assignment: CDR1 LGHNA and CDR2 YSLEER. V was shortened by 0 bases and J by 5 bases, with 17 bases between the two germline ends. CDR3 sequence: CASSQDYSRMGHQPQHF. CDR3 nucleotide sequence: TGCGCCAGCAGCCAAGACTATTCCCGTATGGGCCATCAGCCCCAGCATTTT.

The J gene is TRBJ1-3, the V gene TRBV6-5, with TRBD1 matching over 8 bases. Germline-derived CDR1 and CDR2 are MNHEY and SVGAGI. The J segment lost 4 bases and the V segment lost 6 bases, leaving 5 bases of the junction unmatched. This CDR3 is built from 14 residues. The CDR3 DNA is TGTGCCAGCAGCTCAGGGGGCGAAGGAAACACCATATATTTT. It is translated as CASSSGGEGNTIYF.

The rearrangement joins TRBV27 to TRBJ1-3, with TRBD1 identical over 8 bases. V lost 5 bases, J lost 3 bases, and 6 bases stayed unmatched. The CDR3 runs 15 residues. Germline CDR1 and CDR2: MNHEY and SMNVEV (reference sequence). CDR3 in DNA: TGTGCCAGCAGTCCCCAGGGGGCTTTTGGAAACACCATATATTTT. Its translation is CASSPQGAFGNTIYF.

The chain recombines TRBV5-6 with TRBJ2-7; D ambiguous. Trimming took off 0 bases at V and 6 bases at J, with 7 bases between the two ends. This CDR3 is 12 amino acids long. CDR1 SGHDT and CDR2 YYEEEE come from the germline V gene. CDR3 sequence reads: CASSLGLSEQYF. CDR3 DNA: TGTGCCAGCAGCTTGGGACTGAGCGAGCAGTACTTC.

Points on this clone: Relative to the germline gene, one junction end is altered; a read error may explain this. The chain uses TRBV7-7 and TRBJ2-5; TRBD1 matches 9 bases. CDR3 length: 15 amino acids. Germline lookup yields CDR1 SSHAT and CDR2 FNYEAQ (reference sequence). The CDR3 protein is CASSLGDRVRETQYF. The CDR3 region has the DNA TGTGCTAGCAGCCTGGGGGACAGGGTGAGAGAGACCCAGTACTTC.

The J gene is TRBJ2-1, the V gene TRBV9, with D tentatively TRBD2 (7 bases). Germline V gene sequence: CDR1 SGDLS, CDR2 YYNGEE. Trimming cost V 4 bases and J 4 bases, with 15 bases left between them. The CDR3 has 15 amino acids. The CDR3 DNA is TGTGCCAGCAGCCCGGAGGGGGGGACATACAATGAGCAGTTCTTC. Translation gives CASSPEGGTYNEQFF. Based on the CDR3 plus reference TRBV9 and TRBJ2-1, the full variable domain is DSGVTQTPKHLITATGQRVTLRCSPRSGDLSVYWYQQSLDQGLQFLIQYYNGEERAKGNILERFSAQQFPDLHSELNLSSLELGDSALYFCASSPEGGTYNEQFFGPGTRLTVL.

The chain recombines TRBV5-1 with TRBJ2-3, with 12 positions matching TRBD2. With V trimmed by 3 bases and J by 3 bases, 2 bases remained unmatched. The CDR3 is 15 residues long. CDR1 and CDR2 (germline): SGHRS, YFSETQ. DNA for the CDR3: TGCGCCAGCAGCTCCGGGACTAGCGGGACAGATACGCAGTATTTT. Residues: CASSSGTSGTDTQYF.

The chain's CDR3 is CASSPTLRGRVNYGYTF. The CDR3 DNA follows: TGTGCCAGCAGCCCTACATTGCGGGGCCGGGTTAACTATGGCTACACCTTC. The chain joins TRBV5-5 to TRBJ1-2, with D perhaps TRBD1 (5 bases). Germline V CDR1 and CDR2: SGHKS, YYEKEE (reference sequence). The germline V and J ends were trimmed by 4 bases and 1 base, with 20 bases remaining between them. The CDR3 is 17 residues long.

The sample holds a few counts of this clone. This chain uses TRBV6-5 with TRBJ2-7; D perhaps matches TRBD2 (7 bases). Germline-derived CDR1 and CDR2 are MNHEY and SVGAGI. This CDR3 contains 12 residues. V was pared by 8 bases and J by 6 bases, with 14 bases between. The CDR3 loop reads CASSWAGAEQYF. The DNA of the CDR3 is TGTGCCAGCTCCTGGGCGGGGGCCGAGCAGTACTTC.

This sequence joins TRBV6-1 and TRBJ2-1; 9 nucleotides align to TRBD1. CDR1 is MNHNS, CDR2 SASEGT, per germline. The length of the CDR3 is 12 residues. The J segment lost 9 bases and the V segment lost 6 bases, leaving 3 bases of the junction unmatched. The chain's CDR3 is CASSMTGGEQFF. CDR3 bases: TGTGCCAGCAGCATGACAGGGGGTGAGCAGTTCTTC.

The genes are TRBV7-8 and TRBJ2-1; possibly TRBD2 for D (6 bases). Trimming cost V 4 bases and J 7 bases, with 8 bases left between them. CDR3 length: 12 amino acids. The germline gives CDR1 SGHVS, CDR2 FQNEAQ. The CDR3, as DNA: TGTGCCAGCAGCTCCCGGGGGAATGAGCAGTTCTTC. Translated: CASSSRGNEQFF.

The V and J genes are TRBV30 and TRBJ2-3; 9 nucleotides align to TRBD2. Per the germline V gene, CDR1 is GTSNPN and CDR2 is SVGIG (reference sequence). J lost 4 bases, V lost 0 bases, and 2 bases had no gene match. The CDR3 contains 14 residues. The CDR3 protein is CAWSVGTSSDTQYF. The CDR3 coding sequence is TGTGCCTGGAGTGTGGGGACTAGCTCAGATACGCAGTATTTT. Full variable domain (remainder filled in from reference TRBV30 and TRBJ2-3): SQTIHQWPATLVQPVGSPLSLECTVEGTSNPNLYWYRQAAGRGLQLLFYSVGIGQISSEVPQNLSASRPQDRQFILSSKKLLLSDSGFYLCAWSVGTSSDTQYFGPGTRLTVL.

V usage is TRBV6-5 and J usage is TRBJ2-7; 7 nucleotides align to TRBD2. Germline loops: CDR1 MNHEY, CDR2 SVGAGI. The CDR3 covers 14 residues. Trimming removed 6 bases from V and 5 bases from J; junction bases left unmatched: 10. CDR3 sequence (DNA): TGTGCCAGCAGCCGCGGACTAGATGTCGACGAGCAGTACTTC. Translation: CASSRGLDVDEQYF.

The chain links TRBV27 to TRBJ1-2; D is perhaps TRBD1 (5 bases). This CDR3 comprises 16 residues. V was shortened by 3 bases and J by 6 bases, with 20 bases between the two germline ends. CDR1 and CDR2 from the germline V gene are MNHEY and SMNVEV (reference sequence). The CDR3 loop is CASSFLLGHYTDGYTF. As DNA, the CDR3 is TGTGCCAGCAGTTTTCTATTAGGACATTACACGGATGGCTACACCTTC.

The chain has TRBV28 and TRBJ2-1, with 13 bases lining up with TRBD2. J was trimmed by 8 bases and V by 4 bases; bases with no gene match: 5. The germline CDR1 and CDR2 sequences are MDHEN and SYDVKM. There are 15 residues in the CDR3. The chain's CDR3 is CASSSRLAGGYEQFF. The DNA of the CDR3 is TGTGCCAGCAGTTCCCGACTAGCGGGGGGCTATGAGCAGTTCTTC.

The sample holds a few counts of this clone. The chain recombines TRBV19 with TRBJ1-2; the match to TRBD1 covers 8 bases. V shed 6 bases and J 6 bases; nucleotides not matched to a gene: 9. CDR1 and CDR2 (germline): LNHDA, SQIVND (reference sequence). The CDR3 is 14 amino acids. Here the CDR3 reads CASSDRGGYNGYTF. The CDR3 DNA reads TGTGCCAGTAGCGACAGGGGTGGTTATAATGGCTACACCTTC.

V usage is TRBV5-1 and J usage is TRBJ2-7, with 10 bases fitting TRBD2. V gave up 4 bases and J gave up 2 bases; unmatched junction bases: 6. CDR3 length: 15 residues. Germline values: CDR1 SGHRS, CDR2 YFSETQ. This chain's CDR3 is CASSPGLAATYEQYF. The CDR3, as DNA: TGCGCCAGCAGCCCAGGACTAGCGGCTACCTACGAGCAGTACTTC.

As concerns this clone: Different DNA sequences within this sample yield the same CDR3. The genes are TRBV18 and TRBJ2-7; D unclear. Between the trimmed V and J ends, which lost 0 bases and 3 bases, there was a span of 6 bases. This CDR3 has 13 residues. Per the germline V gene, CDR1 is KGHSH and CDR2 is LQKENI. CDR3 loop: CASSPPSSYEQYF. CDR3 nucleotides: TGTGCCAGCTCACCACCTTCGAGCTACGAGCAGTACTTC.

This clone has a single count. The rearrangement links TRBV27 to TRBJ2-1; 10 bases agree with TRBD2. The CDR3 length is 14 residues. CDR1 and CDR2 from the germline V gene are MNHEY and SMNVEV (reference sequence). After removal of 10 bases from V and 8 bases from J, the junction contained 11 bases not matched to a gene. The CDR3 DNA follows: TGTGCCAATCGGACTAGCGGAACCTCCGATGAGCAGTTCTTC. Protein product: CANRTSGTSDEQFF.

The genes are TRBV11-1 and TRBJ2-2; D not certain. Germline CDR1 SGHAT, CDR2 FQDESV (reference sequence). Deletions cut 5 bases from V and 7 bases from J, with 8 bases between. This CDR3 has 12 amino acids. CDR3 nucleotides: TGTGCCAGCAGCCCCTTTTTCGGGGAGCTGTTTTTT. Amino acid sequence: CASSPFFGELFF. The whole variable domain, remainder taken from reference TRBV11-1 and TRBJ2-2, is EAEVAQSPRYKITEKSQAVAFWCDPISGHATLYWYRQILGQGPELLVQFQDESVVDDSQLPKDRFSAERLKGVDSTLKIQPAELGDSAMYLCASSPFFGELFFGEGSRLTVL.

This rearrangement joins TRBV5-4 to TRBJ1-4; D unresolved. V was trimmed by 1 base and J by 6 bases, leaving 10 bases between them. Germline CDR1 SGHNT, CDR2 YYREEE (reference sequence). CDR3 length equals 14 residues. CDR3 DNA: TGTGCCAGCAGCTTGAGAGGGTTGGATGAAAAACTGTTTTTT. It is translated as CASSLRGLDEKLFF. The full variable domain, in which reference TRBV5-4 and TRBJ1-4 provide the parts outside the CDR3, is ETGVTQSPTHLIKTRGQQVTLRCSSQSGHNTVSWYQQALGQGPQFIFQYYREEENGRGNFPPRFSGLQFPNYSSELNVNALELDDSALYLCASSLRGLDEKLFFGSGTQLSVL.

In this sample, this clone turned up once. The chain uses TRBV4-3 and TRBJ2-7, with unresolved D. The CDR3 sequence is 14 residues long. The V end was cut by 4 bases, the J end by 2 bases, with 12 bases between. From germline, CDR1 is LGHNA and CDR2 YSLEER. CDR3 in DNA: TGCGCCAGCAGCCCCGGGTCAGAGACCTACGAGCAGTACTTC. This codes for CASSPGSETYEQYF.

The V gene is TRBV20-1, the J gene TRBJ2-7; no clear D gene. V shed 6 bases and J shed 6 bases, with 12 bases lying between them. The CDR3 totals 11 residues. Per germline, CDR1 DFQATT and CDR2 SNEGSKA (reference sequence). The CDR3 sequence is CSAVHQSEQYF. The CDR3 coding sequence is TGCAGTGCGGTACACCAAAGCGAGCAGTACTTC.

A single count supports this clone. The gene calls are TRBV6-6 and TRBJ1-3; D unclear. The CDR3 loop spans 15 amino acids. Germline lookup yields CDR1 MNHNY and CDR2 SVGAGI (reference sequence). Trimming removed 6 bases from V and 2 bases from J, with 14 bases in between. The CDR3 loop is CASSATHSPGNTIYF. CDR3 coding DNA: TGTGCCAGCAGCGCGACCCATAGCCCTGGAAACACCATATATTTT.